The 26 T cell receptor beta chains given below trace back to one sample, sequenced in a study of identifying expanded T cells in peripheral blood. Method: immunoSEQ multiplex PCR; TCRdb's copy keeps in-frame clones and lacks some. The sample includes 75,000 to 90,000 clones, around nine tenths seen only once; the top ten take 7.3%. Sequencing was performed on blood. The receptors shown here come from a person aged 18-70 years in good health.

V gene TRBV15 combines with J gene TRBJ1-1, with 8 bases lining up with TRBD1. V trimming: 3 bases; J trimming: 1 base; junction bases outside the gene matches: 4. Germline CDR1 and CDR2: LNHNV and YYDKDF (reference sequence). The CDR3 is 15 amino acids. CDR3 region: CATSSDDRGNTEAFF. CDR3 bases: TGTGCCACCAGCAGCGATGACAGGGGGAACACTGAAGCTTTCTTT.

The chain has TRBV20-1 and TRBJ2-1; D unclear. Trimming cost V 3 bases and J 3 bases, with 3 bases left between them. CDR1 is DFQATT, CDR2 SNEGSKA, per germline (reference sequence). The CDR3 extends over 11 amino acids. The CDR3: CSASVYNEQFF. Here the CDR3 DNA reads TGCAGTGCTAGTGTCTACAATGAGCAGTTCTTC.

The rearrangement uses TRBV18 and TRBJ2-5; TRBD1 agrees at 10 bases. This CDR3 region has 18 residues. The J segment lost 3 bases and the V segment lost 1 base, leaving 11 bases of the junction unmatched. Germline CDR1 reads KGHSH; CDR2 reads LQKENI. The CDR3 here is CASSPRQGAQEPKETQYF. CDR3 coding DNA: TGTGCCAGCTCACCACGACAGGGGGCGCAGGAGCCCAAAGAGACCCAGTACTTC.

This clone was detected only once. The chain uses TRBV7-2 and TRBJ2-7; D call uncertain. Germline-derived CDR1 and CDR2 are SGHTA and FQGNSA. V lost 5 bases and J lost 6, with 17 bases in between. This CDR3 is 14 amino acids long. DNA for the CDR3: TGTGCCAGCAGCGCCGGGCTGCCCCCCGGCGAGCAGTACTTC. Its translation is CASSAGLPPGEQYF.

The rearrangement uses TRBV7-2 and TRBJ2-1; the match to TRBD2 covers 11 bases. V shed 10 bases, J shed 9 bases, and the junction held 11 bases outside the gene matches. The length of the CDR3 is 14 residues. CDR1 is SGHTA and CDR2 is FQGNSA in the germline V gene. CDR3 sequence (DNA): TGTGCCACCGCGACTAGCGGGACGGCGCGTGAGCAGTTCTTC. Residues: CATATSGTAREQFF.

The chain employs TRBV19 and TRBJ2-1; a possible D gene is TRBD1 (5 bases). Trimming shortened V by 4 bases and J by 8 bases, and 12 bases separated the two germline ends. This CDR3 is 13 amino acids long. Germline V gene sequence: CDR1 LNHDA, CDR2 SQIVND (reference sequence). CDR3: CASSNRQGDEQFF. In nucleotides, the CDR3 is TGTGCCAGTAGTAACAGGCAAGGCGATGAGCAGTTCTTC.

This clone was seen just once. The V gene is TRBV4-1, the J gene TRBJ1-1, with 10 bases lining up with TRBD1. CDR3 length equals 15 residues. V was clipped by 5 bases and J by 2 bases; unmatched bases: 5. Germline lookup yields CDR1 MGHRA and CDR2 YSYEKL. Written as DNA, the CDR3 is TGCGCCAGCAGCTGGGACAGGGGTGGTAACACTGAAGCTTTCTTT. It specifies CASSWDRGGNTEAFF.

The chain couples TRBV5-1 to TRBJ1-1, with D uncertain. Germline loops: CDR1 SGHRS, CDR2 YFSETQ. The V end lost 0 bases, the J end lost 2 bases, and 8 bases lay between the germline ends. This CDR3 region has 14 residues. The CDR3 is CASSLGGGNTEAFF. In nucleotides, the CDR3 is TGCGCCAGCAGCTTGGGGGGAGGTAACACTGAAGCTTTCTTT.

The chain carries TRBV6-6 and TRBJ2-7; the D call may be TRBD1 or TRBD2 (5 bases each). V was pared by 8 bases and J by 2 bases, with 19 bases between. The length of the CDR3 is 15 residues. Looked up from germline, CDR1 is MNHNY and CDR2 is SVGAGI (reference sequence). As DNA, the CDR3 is TGTGCCAGCGGGTCAGGTCTCGTGGGGGCCTACGAGCAGTACTTC. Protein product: CASGSGLVGAYEQYF.

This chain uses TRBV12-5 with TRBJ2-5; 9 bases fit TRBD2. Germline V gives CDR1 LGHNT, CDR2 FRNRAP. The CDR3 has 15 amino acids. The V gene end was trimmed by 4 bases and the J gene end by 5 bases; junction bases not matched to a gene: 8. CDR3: CASGSPGAGGETQYF. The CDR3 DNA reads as TGTGCTAGTGGTTCCCCGGGAGCGGGGGGTGAGACCCAGTACTTC.

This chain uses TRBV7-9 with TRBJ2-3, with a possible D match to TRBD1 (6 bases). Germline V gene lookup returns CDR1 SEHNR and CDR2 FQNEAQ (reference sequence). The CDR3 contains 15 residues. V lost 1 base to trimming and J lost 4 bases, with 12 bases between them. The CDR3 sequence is CASSLDVQGSDTQYF. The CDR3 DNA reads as TGTGCCAGCAGCTTAGACGTCCAGGGGTCAGATACGCAGTATTTT.

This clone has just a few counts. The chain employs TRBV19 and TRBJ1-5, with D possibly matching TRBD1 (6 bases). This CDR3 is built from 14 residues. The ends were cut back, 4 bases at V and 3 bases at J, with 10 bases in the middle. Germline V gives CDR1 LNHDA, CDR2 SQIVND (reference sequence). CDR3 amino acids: CASSRGQLNQPQHF. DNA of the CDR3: TGTGCCAGTAGTAGAGGACAGCTCAATCAGCCCCAGCATTTT.

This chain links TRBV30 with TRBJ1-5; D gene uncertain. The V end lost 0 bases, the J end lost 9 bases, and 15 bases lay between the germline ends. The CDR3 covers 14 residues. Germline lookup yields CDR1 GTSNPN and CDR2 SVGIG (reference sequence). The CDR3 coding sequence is TGTGCCTGGAGTGTACGAGGCGGAGTAGGGCCCCAGCATTTT. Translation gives CAWSVRGGVGPQHF.

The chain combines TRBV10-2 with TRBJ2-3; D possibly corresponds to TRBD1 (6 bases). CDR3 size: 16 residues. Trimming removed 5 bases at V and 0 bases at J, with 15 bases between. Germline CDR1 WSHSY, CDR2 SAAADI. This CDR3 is CASSFTGPFSTDTQYF. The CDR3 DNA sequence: TGCGCCAGCAGTTTCACAGGGCCCTTTAGCACAGATACGCAGTATTTT.

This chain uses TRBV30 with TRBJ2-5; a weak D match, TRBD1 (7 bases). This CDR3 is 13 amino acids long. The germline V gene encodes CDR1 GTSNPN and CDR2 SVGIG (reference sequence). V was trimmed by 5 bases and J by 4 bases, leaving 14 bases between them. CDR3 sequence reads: CAWAGGGAETQYF. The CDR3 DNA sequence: TGTGCCTGGGCCGGAGGGGGCGCAGAGACCCAGTACTTC.

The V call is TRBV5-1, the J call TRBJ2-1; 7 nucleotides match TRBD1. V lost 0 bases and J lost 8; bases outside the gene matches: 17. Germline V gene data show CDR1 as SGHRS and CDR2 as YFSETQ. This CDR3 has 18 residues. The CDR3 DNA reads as TGCGCCAGCAGCTTGGTCCGGGACAGCGTCTCGTGGATCGATGAGCAGTTCTTC. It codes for CASSLVRDSVSWIDEQFF.

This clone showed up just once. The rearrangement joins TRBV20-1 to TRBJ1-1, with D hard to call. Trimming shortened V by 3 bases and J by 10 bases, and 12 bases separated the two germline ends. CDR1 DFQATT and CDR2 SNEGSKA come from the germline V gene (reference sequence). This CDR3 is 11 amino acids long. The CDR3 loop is CSASRGEVAFF. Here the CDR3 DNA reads TGCAGTGCTAGTAGAGGAGAGGTAGCTTTCTTT.

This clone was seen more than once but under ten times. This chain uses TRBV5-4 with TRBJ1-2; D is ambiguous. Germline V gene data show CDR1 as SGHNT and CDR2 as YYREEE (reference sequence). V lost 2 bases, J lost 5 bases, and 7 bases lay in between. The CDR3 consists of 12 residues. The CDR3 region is CASSLEEYGYTF. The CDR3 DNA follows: TGTGCCAGCAGCTTAGAAGAGTATGGCTACACCTTC.

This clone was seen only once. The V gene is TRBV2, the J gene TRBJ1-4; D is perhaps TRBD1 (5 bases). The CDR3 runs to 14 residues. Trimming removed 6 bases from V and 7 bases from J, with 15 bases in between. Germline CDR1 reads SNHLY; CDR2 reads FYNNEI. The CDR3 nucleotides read TGTGCCAGCAGCCAGATCCAAGGGACTGAAAAACTGTTTTTT. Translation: CASSQIQGTEKLFF. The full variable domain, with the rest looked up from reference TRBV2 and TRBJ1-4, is EPEVTQTPSHQVTQMGQEVILRCVPISNHLYFYWYRQILGQKVEFLVSFYNNEISEKSEIFDDQFSVERPDGSNFTLKIRSTKLEDSAMYFCASSQIQGTEKLFFGSGTQLSVL.

Written as DNA, the CDR3 is TGTGCCAGCAGCCGAGATCGAGACAGGCCTAGCTCCTACGAGCAGTACTTC. Translating gives CASSRDRDRPSSYEQYF. The rearrangement joins TRBV7-9 to TRBJ2-7, with D possibly matching TRBD1 (6 bases). In germline, CDR1 is SEHNR, CDR2 FQNEAQ (reference sequence). With 5 bases removed from V and 0 bases from J, the gap between germline ends came to 20 bases. The CDR3 is 17 amino acids.

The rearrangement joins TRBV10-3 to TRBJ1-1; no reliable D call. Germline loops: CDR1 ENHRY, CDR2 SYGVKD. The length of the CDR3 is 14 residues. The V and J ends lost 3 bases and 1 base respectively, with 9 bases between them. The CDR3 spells CAISEGQENTEAFF. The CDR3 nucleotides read TGTGCCATCAGTGAAGGGCAGGAGAACACTGAAGCTTTCTTT.

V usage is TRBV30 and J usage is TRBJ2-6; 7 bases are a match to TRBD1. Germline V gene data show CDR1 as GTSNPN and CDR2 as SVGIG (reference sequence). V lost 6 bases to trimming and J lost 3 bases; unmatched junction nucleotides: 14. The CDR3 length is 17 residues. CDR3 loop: CACPRAGGAGGANVLTF. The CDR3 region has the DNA TGTGCCTGTCCGAGGGCAGGGGGAGCAGGTGGGGCCAACGTCCTGACTTTC. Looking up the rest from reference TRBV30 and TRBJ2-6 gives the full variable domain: SQTIHQWPATLVQPVGSPLSLECTVEGTSNPNLYWYRQAAGRGLQLLFYSVGIGQISSEVPQNLSASRPQDRQFILSSKKLLLSDSGFYLCACPRAGGAGGANVLTFGAGSRLTVL.

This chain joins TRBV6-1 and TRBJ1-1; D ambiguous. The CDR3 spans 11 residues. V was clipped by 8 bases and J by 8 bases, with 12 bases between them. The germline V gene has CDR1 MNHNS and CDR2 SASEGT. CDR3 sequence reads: CASGREWEAFF. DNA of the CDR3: TGTGCCAGCGGTAGGGAGTGGGAAGCTTTCTTT.

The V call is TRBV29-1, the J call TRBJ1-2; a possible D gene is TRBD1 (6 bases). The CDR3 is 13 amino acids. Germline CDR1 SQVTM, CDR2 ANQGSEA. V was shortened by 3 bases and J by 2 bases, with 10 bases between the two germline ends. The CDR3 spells CSVDPGTNYGYTF. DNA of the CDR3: TGCAGCGTTGATCCAGGGACAAACTATGGCTACACCTTC.

The CDR3 sequence: CASSLQRENTEAFF. DNA for the CDR3: TGTGCCAGCAGTCTCCAAAGGGAGAACACTGAAGCTTTCTTT. The chain joins TRBV7-2 to TRBJ1-1; no clear D. This CDR3 is built from 14 residues. Germline V gene data show CDR1 as SGHTA and CDR2 as FQGNSA. The V end was cut by 6 bases, the J end by 1 base, with 12 bases between.

The CDR3 nucleotides read TGTGCCAGCAGCTTAGCACCGGGACAACTTTTAGAGCAGTACTTC. It is translated as CASSLAPGQLLEQYF. The V gene is TRBV7-2, the J gene TRBJ2-7; possible D gene TRBD1, 6 bases. The CDR3 is 15 amino acids. V was pared by 0 bases and J by 7 bases, with 16 bases between. Germline CDR1 and CDR2: SGHTA and FQGNSA.